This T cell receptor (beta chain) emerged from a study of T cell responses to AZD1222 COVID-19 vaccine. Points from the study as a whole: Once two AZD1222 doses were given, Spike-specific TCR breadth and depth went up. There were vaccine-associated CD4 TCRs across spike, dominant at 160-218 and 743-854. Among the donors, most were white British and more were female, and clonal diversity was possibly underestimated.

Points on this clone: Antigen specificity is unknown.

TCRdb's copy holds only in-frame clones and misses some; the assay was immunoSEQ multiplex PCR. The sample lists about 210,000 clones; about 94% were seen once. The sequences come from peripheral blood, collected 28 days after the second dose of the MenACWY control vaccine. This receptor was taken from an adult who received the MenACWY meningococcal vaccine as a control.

The CDR3 protein is CASRSATGELFF. Here the CDR3 DNA reads TGTGCCAGCAGGTCGGCCACCGGGGAGCTGTTTTTT. The chain employs TRBV28 and TRBJ2-2; D uncertain. The CDR3 totals 12 residues. Trimming removed 6 bases from V and 4 bases from J, with 6 bases in between. Germline CDR1 is MDHEN and CDR2 is SYDVKM.